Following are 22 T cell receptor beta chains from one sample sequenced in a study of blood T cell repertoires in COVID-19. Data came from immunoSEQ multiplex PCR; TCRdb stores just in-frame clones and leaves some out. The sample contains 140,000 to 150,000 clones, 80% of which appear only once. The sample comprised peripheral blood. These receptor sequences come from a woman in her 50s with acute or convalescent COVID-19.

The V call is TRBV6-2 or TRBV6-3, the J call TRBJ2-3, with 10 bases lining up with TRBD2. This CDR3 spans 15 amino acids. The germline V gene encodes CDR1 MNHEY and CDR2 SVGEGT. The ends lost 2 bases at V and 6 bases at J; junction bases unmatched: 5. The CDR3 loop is CASSYGGLAMDTQYF. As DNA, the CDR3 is TGTGCCAGCAGTTACGGGGGACTAGCGATGGATACGCAGTATTTT.

The CDR3 loop is CASSFGEDTQYF. As DNA, the CDR3 is TGCGCCAGCAGCTTCGGGGAGGACACGCAGTATTTT. The chain recombines TRBV5-1 with TRBJ2-3, with D perhaps TRBD2 (6 bases). The ends were cut back, 2 bases at V and 9 bases at J, with 10 bases in the middle. Germline V gene sequence: CDR1 SGHRS, CDR2 YFSETQ. CDR3 length: 12 residues.

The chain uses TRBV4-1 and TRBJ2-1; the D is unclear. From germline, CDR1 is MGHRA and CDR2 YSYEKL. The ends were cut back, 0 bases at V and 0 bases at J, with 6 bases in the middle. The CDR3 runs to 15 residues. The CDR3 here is CASSQEPSSYNEQFF. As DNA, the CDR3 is TGCGCCAGCAGCCAAGAGCCCAGCTCCTACAATGAGCAGTTCTTC.

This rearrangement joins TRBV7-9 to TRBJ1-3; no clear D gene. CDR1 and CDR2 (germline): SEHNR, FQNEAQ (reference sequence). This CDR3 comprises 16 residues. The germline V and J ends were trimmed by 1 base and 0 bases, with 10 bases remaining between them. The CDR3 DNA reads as TGTGCCAGCAGCTTAGACAGCCTCCACTCTGGAAACACCATATATTTT. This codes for CASSLDSLHSGNTIYF.

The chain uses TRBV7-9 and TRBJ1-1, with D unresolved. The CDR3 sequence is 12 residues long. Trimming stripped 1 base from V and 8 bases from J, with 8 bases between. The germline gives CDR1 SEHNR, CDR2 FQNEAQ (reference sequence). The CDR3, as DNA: TGTGCCAGCAGCTTAGGAGATAAGGAAGCTTTCTTT. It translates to CASSLGDKEAFF.

The CDR3 loop reads CASSSSGTGGTGELFF. The DNA of the CDR3 is TGTGCCAGCAGCTCATCCGGGACAGGGGGGACCGGGGAGCTGTTTTTT. The chain carries TRBV7-6 and TRBJ2-2; 11 bases map to TRBD1. With 4 bases clipped from V and 5 bases from J, the junction kept 6 bases outside the gene matches. CDR1 and CDR2 (germline): SGHVS, FNYEAQ. This CDR3 has 16 residues. The whole variable domain, remainder taken from reference TRBV7-6 and TRBJ2-2, is GAGVSQSPRYKVTKRGQDVALRCDPISGHVSLYWYRQALGQGPEFLTYFNYEAQQDKSGLPNDRFSAERPEGSISTLTIQRTEQRDSAMYRCASSSSGTGGTGELFFGEGSRLTVL.

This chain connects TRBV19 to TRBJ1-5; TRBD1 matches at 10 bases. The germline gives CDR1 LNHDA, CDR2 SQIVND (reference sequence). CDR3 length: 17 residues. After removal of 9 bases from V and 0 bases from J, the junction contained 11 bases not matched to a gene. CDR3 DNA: TGTGCCAGCCGGGACAGGGGTCTTATAGGTAGCAATCAGCCCCAGCATTTT. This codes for CASRDRGLIGSNQPQHF.

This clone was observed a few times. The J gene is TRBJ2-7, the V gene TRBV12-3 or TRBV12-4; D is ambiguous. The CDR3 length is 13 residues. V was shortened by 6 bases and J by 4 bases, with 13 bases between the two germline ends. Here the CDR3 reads CASSLRPVYEQYF. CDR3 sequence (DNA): TGTGCCAGCAGCCTGCGTCCCGTGTACGAGCAGTACTTC.

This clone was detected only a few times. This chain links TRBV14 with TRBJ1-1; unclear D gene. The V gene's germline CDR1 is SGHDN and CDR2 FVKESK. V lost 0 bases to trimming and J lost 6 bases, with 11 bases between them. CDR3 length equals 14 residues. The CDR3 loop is CASSQEWEEAEAFF. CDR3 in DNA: TGTGCCAGCAGCCAAGAATGGGAGGAGGCTGAAGCTTTCTTT. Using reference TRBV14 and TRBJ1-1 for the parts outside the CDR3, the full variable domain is EAGVTQFPSHSVIEKGQTVTLRCDPISGHDNLYWYRRVMGKEIKFLLHFVKESKQDESGMPNNRFLAERTGGTYSTLKVQPAELEDSGVYFCASSQEWEEAEAFFGQGTRLTVV.

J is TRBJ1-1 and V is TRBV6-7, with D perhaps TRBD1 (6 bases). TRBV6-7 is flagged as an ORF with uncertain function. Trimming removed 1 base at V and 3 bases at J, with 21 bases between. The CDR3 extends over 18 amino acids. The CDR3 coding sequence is TGTGCCAGCAGTTACTTTGGGGGTTGGACTTCAGGGGACACTGAAGCTTTCTTT. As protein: CASSYFGGWTSGDTEAFF.

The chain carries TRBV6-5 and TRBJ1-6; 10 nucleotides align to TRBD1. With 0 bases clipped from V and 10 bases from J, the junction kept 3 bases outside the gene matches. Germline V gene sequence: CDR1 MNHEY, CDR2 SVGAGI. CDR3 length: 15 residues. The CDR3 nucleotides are TGTGCCAGCAGTTACTCGACAGGGGGCGAATCACCCCTCCACTTT. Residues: CASSYSTGGESPLHF.

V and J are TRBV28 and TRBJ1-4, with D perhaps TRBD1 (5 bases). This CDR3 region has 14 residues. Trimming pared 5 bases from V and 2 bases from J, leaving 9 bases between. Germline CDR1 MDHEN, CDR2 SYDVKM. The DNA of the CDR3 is TGTGCCAGCAGTACACAGGCGACTAATGAAAAACTGTTTTTT. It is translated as CASSTQATNEKLFF.

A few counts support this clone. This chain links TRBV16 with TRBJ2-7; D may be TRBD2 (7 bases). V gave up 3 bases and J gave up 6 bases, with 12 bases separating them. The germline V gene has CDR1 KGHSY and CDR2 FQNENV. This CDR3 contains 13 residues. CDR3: CASSQGGAIEQYF. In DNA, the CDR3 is TGTGCCAGCAGCCAGGGGGGGGCGATCGAGCAGTACTTC.

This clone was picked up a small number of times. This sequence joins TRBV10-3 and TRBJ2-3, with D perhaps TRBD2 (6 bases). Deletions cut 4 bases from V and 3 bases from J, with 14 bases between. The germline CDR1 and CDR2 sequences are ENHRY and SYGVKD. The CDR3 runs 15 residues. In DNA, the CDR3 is TGTGCCATCAGTGGAGGAGGGACCCTAACAGATACGCAGTATTTT. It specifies CAISGGGTLTDTQYF.

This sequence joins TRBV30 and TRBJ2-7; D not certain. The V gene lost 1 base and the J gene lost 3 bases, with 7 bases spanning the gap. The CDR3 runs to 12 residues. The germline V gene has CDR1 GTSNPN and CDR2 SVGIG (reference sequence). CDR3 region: CAWSATSYEQYF. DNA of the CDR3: TGTGCCTGGAGTGCAACAAGCTACGAGCAGTACTTC.

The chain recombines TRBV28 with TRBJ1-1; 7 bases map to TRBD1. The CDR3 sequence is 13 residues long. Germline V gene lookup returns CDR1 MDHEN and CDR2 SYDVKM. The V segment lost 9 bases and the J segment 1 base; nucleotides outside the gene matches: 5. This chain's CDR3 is CASRTGGNTEAFF. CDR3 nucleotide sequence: TGTGCCAGTCGGACAGGAGGGAACACTGAAGCTTTCTTT.

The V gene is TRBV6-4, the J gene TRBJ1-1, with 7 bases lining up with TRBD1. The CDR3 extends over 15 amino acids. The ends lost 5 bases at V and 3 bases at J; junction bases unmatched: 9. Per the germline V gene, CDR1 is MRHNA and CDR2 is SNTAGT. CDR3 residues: CASSPSGTAHTEAFF. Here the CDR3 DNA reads TGTGCCAGCAGTCCTTCCGGGACAGCACACACTGAAGCTTTCTTT.

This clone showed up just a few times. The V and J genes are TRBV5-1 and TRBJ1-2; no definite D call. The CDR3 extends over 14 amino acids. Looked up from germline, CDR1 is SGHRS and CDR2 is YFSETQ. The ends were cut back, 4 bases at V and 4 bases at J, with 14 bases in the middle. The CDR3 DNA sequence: TGCGCCAGCAGCCGAGAGGGCAGTTCCTATGGCTACACCTTC. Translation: CASSREGSSYGYTF.

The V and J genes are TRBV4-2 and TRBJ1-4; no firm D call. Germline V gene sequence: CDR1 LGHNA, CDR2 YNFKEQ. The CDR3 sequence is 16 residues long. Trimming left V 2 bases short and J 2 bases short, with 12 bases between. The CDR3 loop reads CASSQNAGSTNEKLFF. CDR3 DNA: TGTGCCAGCAGCCAAAACGCAGGCTCGACTAATGAAAAACTGTTTTTT.

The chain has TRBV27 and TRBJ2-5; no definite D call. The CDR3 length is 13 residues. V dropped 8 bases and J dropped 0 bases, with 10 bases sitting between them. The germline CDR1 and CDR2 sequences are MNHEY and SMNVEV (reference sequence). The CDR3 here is CASVGQNQETQYF. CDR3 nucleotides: TGTGCCAGCGTTGGCCAAAACCAAGAGACCCAGTACTTC.

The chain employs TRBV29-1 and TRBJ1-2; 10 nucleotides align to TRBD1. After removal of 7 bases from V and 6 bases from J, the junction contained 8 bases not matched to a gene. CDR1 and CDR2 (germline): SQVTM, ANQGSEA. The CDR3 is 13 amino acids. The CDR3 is CSALTGTGDGYTF. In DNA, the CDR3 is TGCAGCGCACTAACCGGGACAGGGGATGGCTACACCTTC.

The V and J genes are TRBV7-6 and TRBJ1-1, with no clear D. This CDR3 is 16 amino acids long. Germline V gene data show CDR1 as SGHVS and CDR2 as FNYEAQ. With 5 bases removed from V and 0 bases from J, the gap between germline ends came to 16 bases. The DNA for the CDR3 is TGTGCCAGCAGCGTAGGTCGTCGACTCTTGAACACTGAAGCTTTCTTT. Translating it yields CASSVGRRLLNTEAFF.